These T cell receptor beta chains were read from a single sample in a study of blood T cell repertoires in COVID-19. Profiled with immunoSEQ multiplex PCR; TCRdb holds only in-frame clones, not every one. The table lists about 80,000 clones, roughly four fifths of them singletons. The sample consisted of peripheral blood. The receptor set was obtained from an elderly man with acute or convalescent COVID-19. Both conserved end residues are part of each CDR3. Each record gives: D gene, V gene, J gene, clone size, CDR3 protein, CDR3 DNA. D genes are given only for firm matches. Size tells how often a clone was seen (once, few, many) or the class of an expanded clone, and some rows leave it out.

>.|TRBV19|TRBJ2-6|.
CASRRQNSGANVLTF
TGTGCCAGTAGGAGACAGAACTCTGGGGCCAACGTCCTGACTTTC
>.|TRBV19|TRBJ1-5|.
CASSPRVDQPQHF
TGTGCCAGTAGTCCCAGGGTGGATCAGCCCCAGCATTTT
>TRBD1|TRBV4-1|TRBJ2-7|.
CASSQDGGQGGAREQYF
TGCGCCAGCAGCCAAGATGGGGGACAGGGGGGTGCGAGGGAGCAGTACTTC
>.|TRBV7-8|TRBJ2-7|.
CASSREDSTYEQYF
TGTGCCAGCAGCCGAGAGGACTCAACCTACGAGCAGTACTTC
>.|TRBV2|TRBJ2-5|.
CASRRWTEQETQYF
TGTGCCAGCAGGAGATGGACAGAACAAGAGACCCAGTACTTC
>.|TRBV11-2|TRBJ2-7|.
CASSFRLEGEQYF
TGTGCCAGCAGCTTTAGGTTAGAGGGCGAGCAGTACTTC
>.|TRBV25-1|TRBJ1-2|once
CASSELGTGSRYGYTF
TGTGCCAGCAGTGAATTGGGCACAGGGTCACGGTATGGCTACACCTTC
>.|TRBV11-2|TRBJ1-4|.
CASSSLSTHRATNEKLFF
TGTGCCAGCAGCTCCTTATCTACTCACAGGGCAACTAATGAAAAACTGTTTTTT
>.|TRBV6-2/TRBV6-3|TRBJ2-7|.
CASSYSQGTYEQYF
TGTGCCAGCAGTTACTCGCAGGGCACCTACGAGCAGTACTTC
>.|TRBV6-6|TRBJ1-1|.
CASRRREGGTEAFF
TGTGCCAGCAGAAGACGAGAGGGAGGGACTGAAGCTTTCTTT
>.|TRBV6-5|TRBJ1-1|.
CASSYSSRGGRTEAFF
TGTGCCAGCAGTTACTCGAGCCGCGGCGGGCGCACTGAAGCTTTCTTT
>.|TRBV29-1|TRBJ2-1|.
CSVDSGNEQFF
TGCAGCGTTGATTCGGGCAATGAGCAGTTCTTC
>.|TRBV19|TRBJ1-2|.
CASSIDRVYGYTF
TGTGCCAGTAGTATAGACAGGGTCTATGGCTACACCTTC
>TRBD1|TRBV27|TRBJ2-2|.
CASTRSTGVGTGELFF
TGTGCCAGCACCCGATCGACAGGGGTCGGCACCGGGGAGCTGTTTTTT
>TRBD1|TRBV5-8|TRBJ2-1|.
CASSRQGSSYNEQFF
TGTGCCAGCAGCAGACAGGGAAGCTCCTACAATGAGCAGTTCTTC
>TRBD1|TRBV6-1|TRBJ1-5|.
CASSELRDRDLPQHF
TGTGCCAGCAGTGAATTGAGGGACAGGGACCTGCCCCAGCATTTT
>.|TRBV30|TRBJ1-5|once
CAWSVPSTGKVNQPQHF
TGTGCCTGGAGTGTCCCCTCCACAGGAAAGGTCAATCAGCCCCAGCATTTT
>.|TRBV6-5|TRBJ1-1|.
CASYRTANTEAFF
TGTGCCAGCTACAGAACAGCGAACACTGAAGCTTTCTTT
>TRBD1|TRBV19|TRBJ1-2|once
CASSIREGASGGYTF
TGTGCCAGTAGTATTCGAGAGGGGGCCTCGGGAGGCTACACCTTC
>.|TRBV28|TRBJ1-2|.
CASGSTRFRYGYTF
TGTGCCAGCGGCTCGACACGGTTTCGCTATGGCTACACCTTC
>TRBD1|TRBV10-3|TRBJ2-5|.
CAISDRTGGSETQYF
TGTGCCATCAGTGATCGGACAGGGGGGTCGGAGACCCAGTACTTC
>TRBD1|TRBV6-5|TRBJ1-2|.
CASSETGASYTF
TGTGCCAGCAGCGAGACAGGGGCAAGCTACACCTTC
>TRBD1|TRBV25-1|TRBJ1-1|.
CASSYSGGAGAFF
TGTGCCAGCAGTTATTCAGGGGGCGCCGGGGCTTTCTTT
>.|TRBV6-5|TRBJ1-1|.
CASSYGQGLETEAFF
TGTGCCAGCAGTTACGGGCAGGGGTTGGAGACTGAAGCTTTCTTT
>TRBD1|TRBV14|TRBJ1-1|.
CASSPWTGAEAFF
TGTGCCAGCAGCCCGTGGACAGGGGCTGAAGCTTTCTTT
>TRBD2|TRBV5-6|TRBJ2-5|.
CASSLGEGTQETQYF
TGTGCCAGCAGCTTGGGGGAGGGTACCCAAGAGACCCAGTACTTC
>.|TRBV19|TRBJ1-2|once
CASSIVPSRGTATYGYTF
TGTGCCAGTAGTATAGTTCCCTCGAGGGGGACGGCGACGTATGGCTACACCTTC
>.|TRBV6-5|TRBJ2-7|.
CASSQGQTYEQYF
TGTGCCAGCAGCCAAGGACAGACCTACGAGCAGTACTTC
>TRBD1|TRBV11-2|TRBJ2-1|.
CASSYGQGARNEQFF
TGTGCCAGCAGCTACGGACAGGGGGCACGCAATGAGCAGTTCTTC
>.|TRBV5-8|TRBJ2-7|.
CASSEELGEYF
TGTGCCAGCAGCGAGGAACTAGGTGAGTACTTC
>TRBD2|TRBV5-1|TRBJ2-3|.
CASSTETSGGGDTQYF
TGCGCCAGCAGCACAGAAACTAGCGGGGGAGGAGATACGCAGTATTTT
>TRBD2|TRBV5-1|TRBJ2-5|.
CASSLGGGRRETQYF
TGCGCCAGCAGCTTGGGCGGGGGGCGCAGGGAGACCCAGTACTTC
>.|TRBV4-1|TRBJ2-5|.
CASSQEVGAGETQYF
TGCGCCAGCAGCCAAGAGGTGGGGGCGGGTGAGACCCAGTACTTC
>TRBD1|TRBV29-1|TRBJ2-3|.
CSVLPGQGMLDTQYF
TGCAGCGTCCTACCCGGACAGGGGATGTTAGATACGCAGTATTTT
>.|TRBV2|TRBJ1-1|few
CASSGDGGVTEAFF
TGTGCCAGCAGTGGGGACGGCGGGGTCACTGAAGCTTTCTTT
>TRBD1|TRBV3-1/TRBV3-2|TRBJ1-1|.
CASSPNPQGARAFF
TGTGCCAGCAGCCCCAATCCCCAGGGGGCTCGGGCTTTCTTT
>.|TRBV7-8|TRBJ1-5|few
CASSLSRSSNQPQHF
TGTGCCAGCAGCCTCTCGCGGTCCTCTAATCAGCCCCAGCATTTT
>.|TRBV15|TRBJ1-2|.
CATSRDAGGAYGYTF
TGTGCCACCAGCAGAGATGCGGGCGGCGCCTATGGCTACACCTTC
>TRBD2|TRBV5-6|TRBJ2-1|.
CASSLVAGAFTNNEQFF
TGTGCCAGCAGCTTGGTAGCGGGGGCTTTCACTAACAATGAGCAGTTCTTC
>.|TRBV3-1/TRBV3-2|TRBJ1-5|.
CASSARLDQPQHF
TGTGCCAGCAGCGCGAGACTTGATCAGCCCCAGCATTTT
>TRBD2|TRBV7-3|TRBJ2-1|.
CASSSRTSYNEQFF
TGTGCCAGCAGCTCCCGGACTAGCTACAATGAGCAGTTCTTC
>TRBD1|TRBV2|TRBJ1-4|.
CASSEVGQGAQEKLFF
TGTGCCAGCAGTGAAGTTGGTCAGGGGGCTCAGGAAAAACTGTTTTTT
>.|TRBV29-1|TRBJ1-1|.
CSVADSPEAFF
TGCAGCGTTGCCGACAGCCCCGAAGCTTTCTTT
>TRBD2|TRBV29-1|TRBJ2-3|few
CSVEKLAGTDTQYF
TGCAGCGTTGAAAAGCTAGCGGGGACAGATACGCAGTATTTT
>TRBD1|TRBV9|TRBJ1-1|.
CASSAQQGGNTEAFF
TGTGCCAGCAGCGCCCAACAGGGGGGAAACACTGAAGCTTTCTTT
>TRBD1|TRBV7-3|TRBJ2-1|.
CASSTRQGNEQFF
TGTGCCAGCAGCACGAGACAGGGCAATGAGCAGTTCTTC
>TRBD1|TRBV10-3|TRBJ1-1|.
CAIGQGGTEAFF
TGTGCCATCGGACAGGGGGGCACTGAAGCTTTCTTT
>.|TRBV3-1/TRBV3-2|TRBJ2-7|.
CASSQDNGRSSYEQYF
TGTGCCAGCAGCCAAGATAATGGCAGAAGCTCCTACGAGCAGTACTTC
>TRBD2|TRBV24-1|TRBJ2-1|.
CATSDPHRAGGSNEQFF
TGTGCCACCAGTGATCCACATCGGGCGGGGGGCAGCAATGAGCAGTTCTTC
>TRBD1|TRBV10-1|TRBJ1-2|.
CASSAGTGEGKGYTF
TGCGCCAGCAGCGCCGGGACAGGGGAGGGTAAAGGCTACACCTTC
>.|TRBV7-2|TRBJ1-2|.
CASSVDTNYGYTF
TGTGCCAGCAGCGTAGATACTAACTATGGCTACACCTTC
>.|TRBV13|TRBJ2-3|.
CASSLSFRGGRPDTQYF
TGTGCCAGCAGCCTAAGTTTTAGGGGGGGCCGGCCAGATACGCAGTATTTT
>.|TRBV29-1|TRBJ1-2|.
CSVSRVANYGYTF
TGCAGCGTTTCCCGGGTAGCTAACTATGGCTACACCTTC
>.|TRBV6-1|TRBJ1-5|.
CASSEAWVGQGNQPQHF
TGTGCCAGCAGTGAAGCTTGGGTGGGGCAGGGGAATCAGCCCCAGCATTTT
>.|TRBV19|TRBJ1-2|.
CASSTLSQTGYTF
TGTGCCAGTAGTACACTGTCACAGACTGGCTACACCTTC
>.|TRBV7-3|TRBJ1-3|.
CASSEDSGNTIYF
TGTGCCAGCAGCGAGGACTCTGGAAACACCATATATTTT
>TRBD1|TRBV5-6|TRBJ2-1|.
CASSLDRGNEQFF
TGTGCCAGCAGCCTAGACAGGGGCAATGAGCAGTTCTTC
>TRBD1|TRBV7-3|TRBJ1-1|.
CASSPSRTGRDTEAFF
TGTGCCAGCAGCCCTAGCCGGACAGGTCGGGACACTGAAGCTTTCTTT
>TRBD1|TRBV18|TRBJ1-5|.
CASSSLGQGNQPQHF
TGTGCCAGCTCATCACTTGGACAGGGCAATCAGCCCCAGCATTTT
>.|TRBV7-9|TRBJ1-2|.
CASRATGNYGYTF
TGTGCCAGCAGAGCCACAGGGAACTATGGCTACACCTTC